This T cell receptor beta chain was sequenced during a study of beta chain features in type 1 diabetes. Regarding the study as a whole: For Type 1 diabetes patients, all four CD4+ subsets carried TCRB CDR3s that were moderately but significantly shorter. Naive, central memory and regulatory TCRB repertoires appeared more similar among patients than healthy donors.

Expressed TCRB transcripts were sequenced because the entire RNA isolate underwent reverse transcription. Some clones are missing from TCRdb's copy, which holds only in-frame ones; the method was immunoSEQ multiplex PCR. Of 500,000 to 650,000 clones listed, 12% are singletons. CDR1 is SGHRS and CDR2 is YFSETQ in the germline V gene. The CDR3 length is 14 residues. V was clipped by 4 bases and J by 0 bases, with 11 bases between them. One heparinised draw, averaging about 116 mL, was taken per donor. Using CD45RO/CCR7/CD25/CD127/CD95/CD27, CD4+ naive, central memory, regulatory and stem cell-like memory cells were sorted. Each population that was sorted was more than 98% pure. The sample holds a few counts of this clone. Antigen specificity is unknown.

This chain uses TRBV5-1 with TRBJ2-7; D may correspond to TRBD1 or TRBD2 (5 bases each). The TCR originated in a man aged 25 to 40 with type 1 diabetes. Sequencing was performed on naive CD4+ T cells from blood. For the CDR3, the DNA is TGCGCCAGCAGCCGGGACGGAAACTCCTACGAGCAGTACTTC. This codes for CASSRDGNSYEQYF.